The clone carrying this T cell receptor (beta chain) was seen once. The antigen is unknown. The sample comes from a study of graft-versus-host responses after intestinal transplantation. Across the study: Transplantation in recipients was multivisceral, liver-intestinal, or isolated intestinal.

Study-level findings and limits: Recipient marrow held GvH clones, some first seen in ileum or blood.

Only in-frame clones appear in the TCRdb table, and some are missing; sequencing was by immunoSEQ multiplex PCR. The table shows over 100,000 clones, with just over 90% occurring only once. CDR1 is MNHEY, CDR2 SVGAGI, per germline. The CDR3 covers 14 residues. Deletions cut 0 bases from V and 1 base from J, with 6 bases between. The chain is built from TRBV6-5 and TRBJ1-1; no firm D call. The source of this sequence is a human donor who was the organ donor for an intestinal transplant. The specimen comprised unstimulated CD4+ T cells sorted from spleen or lymph node cells, sampled before transplant. CDR3 nucleotides: TGTGCCAGCAGTTACTCGTACGGGAACACTGAAGCTTTCTTT. This encodes CASSYSYGNTEAFF.